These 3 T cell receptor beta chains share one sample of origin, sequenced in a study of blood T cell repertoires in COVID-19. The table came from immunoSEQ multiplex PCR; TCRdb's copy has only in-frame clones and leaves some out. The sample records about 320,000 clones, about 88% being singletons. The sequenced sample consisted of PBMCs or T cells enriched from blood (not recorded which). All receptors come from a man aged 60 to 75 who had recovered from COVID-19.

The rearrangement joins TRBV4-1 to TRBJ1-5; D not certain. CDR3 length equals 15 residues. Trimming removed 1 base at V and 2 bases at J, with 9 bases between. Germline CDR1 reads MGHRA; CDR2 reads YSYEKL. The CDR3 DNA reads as TGCGCCAGCAGCCAAGCAGGTATTGGCAATCAGCCCCAGCATTTT. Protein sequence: CASSQAGIGNQPQHF.

The chain's CDR3 is CASLRGLGYGYTF. The CDR3, as DNA: TGTGCCAGCCTTCGGGGTTTAGGCTATGGCTACACCTTC. The V gene is TRBV28, the J gene TRBJ1-2; no clear D gene. The germline gives CDR1 MDHEN, CDR2 SYDVKM. The CDR3 totals 13 residues. V gave up 8 bases and J gave up 4 bases, with 14 bases separating them.

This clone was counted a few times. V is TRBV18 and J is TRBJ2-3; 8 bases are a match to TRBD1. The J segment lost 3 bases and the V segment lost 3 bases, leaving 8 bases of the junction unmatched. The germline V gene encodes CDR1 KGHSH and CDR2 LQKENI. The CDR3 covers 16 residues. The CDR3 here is CASSPTGQGVTDTQYF. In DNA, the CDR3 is TGTGCCAGCTCACCCACAGGACAGGGAGTAACAGATACGCAGTATTTT.